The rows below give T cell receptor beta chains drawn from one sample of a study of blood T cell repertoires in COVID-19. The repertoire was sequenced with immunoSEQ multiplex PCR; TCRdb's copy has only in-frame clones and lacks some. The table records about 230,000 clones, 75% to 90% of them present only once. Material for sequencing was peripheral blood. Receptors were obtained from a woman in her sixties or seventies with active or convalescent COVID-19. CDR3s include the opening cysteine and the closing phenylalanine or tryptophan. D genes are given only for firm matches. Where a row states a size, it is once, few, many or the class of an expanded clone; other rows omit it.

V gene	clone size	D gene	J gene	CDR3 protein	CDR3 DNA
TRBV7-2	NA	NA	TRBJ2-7	CASSSQESSYEQYF	TGTGCCAGCAGCTCCCAGGAAAGCTCCTACGAGCAGTACTTC
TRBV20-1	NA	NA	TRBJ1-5	CSASMTHYQPQHF	TGCAGTGCTAGTATGACACACTATCAGCCCCAGCATTTT
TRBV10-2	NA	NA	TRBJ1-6	CASRFSGNSPDPFHF	TGCGCCAGCAGGTTTTCAGGGAACTCCCCGGACCCATTCCACTTT
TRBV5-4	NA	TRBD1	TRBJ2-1	CASSRTGYSYNEQFF	TGTGCCAGCAGCCGGACAGGGTACTCCTACAATGAGCAGTTCTTC
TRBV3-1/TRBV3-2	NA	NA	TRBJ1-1	CASSQGYRAEAFF	TGTGCCAGCAGCCAAGGATATCGGGCTGAAGCTTTCTTT
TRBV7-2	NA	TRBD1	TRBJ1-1	CASSLKTGWNTEAFF	TGTGCCAGCAGCCTAAAGACAGGGTGGAACACTGAAGCTTTCTTT
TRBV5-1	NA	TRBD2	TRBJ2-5	CASSLTPTGGETQYF	TGCGCCAGCAGCTTAACACCTACGGGGGGAGAGACCCAGTACTTC
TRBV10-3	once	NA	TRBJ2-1	CAISLGSYNEQFF	TGTGCCATCTCTCTCGGGTCCTACAATGAGCAGTTCTTC
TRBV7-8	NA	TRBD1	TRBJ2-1	CASRPRRDRRSLYNEQFF	TGTGCCAGCAGACCTAGACGGGACAGGCGCTCCCTTTACAATGAGCAGTTCTTC
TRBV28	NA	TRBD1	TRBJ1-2	CASSPSLGQNTYGYTF	TGTGCCAGCAGTCCGAGTTTGGGACAGAACACATATGGCTACACCTTC
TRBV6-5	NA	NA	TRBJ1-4	CASSYRRQTNEKLFF	TGTGCCAGCAGTTACAGGAGACAGACAAATGAAAAACTGTTTTTT
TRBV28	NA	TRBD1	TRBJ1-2	CATWDRVAGYTF	TGTGCCACCTGGGACAGGGTAGCTGGCTACACCTTC
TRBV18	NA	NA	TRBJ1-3	CASSPSRGSGNTIYF	TGTGCCAGCTCACCATCTAGGGGCTCTGGAAACACCATATATTTT
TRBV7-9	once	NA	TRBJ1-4	CASSFTEMTGNEKLFF	TGTGCCAGCAGCTTTACAGAGATGACGGGGAATGAAAAACTGTTTTTT
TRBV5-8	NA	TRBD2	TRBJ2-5	CASSSTRGGYQETQYF	TGTGCCAGCAGCTCAACGCGGGGGGGGTACCAAGAGACCCAGTACTTC
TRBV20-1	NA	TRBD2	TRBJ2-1	CSASTSGGVQFF	TGCAGTGCTAGTACTAGCGGGGGGGTGCAGTTCTTC